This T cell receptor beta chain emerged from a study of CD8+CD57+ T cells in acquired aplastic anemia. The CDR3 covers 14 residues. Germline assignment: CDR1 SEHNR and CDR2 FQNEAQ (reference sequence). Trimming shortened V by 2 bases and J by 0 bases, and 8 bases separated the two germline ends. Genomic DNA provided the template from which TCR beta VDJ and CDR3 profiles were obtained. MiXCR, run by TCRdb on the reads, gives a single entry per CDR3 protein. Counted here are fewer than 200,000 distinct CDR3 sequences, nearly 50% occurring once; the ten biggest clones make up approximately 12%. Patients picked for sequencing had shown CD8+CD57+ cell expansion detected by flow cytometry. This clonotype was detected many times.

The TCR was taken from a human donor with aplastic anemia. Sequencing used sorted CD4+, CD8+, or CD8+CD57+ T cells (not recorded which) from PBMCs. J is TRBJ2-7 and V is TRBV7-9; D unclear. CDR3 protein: CASSLFGDSYEQYF. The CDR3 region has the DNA TGTGCCAGCAGCTTATTTGGGGACTCCTACGAGCAGTACTTC.